The TCR beta chain under discussion was sequenced for a study of control samples from healthy donors and cancer patients. Measured with immunoSEQ multiplex PCR; TCRdb has only the in-frame clones, and not every one. The table lists under 85,000 clones, about four fifths of them singletons. Per the germline V gene, CDR1 is LGHDT and CDR2 is YNNKEL (reference sequence). V was clipped by 4 bases and J by 6 bases; unmatched bases: 9. CDR3 length: 14 residues. Sequenced sample: PBMCs. V usage is TRBV3-1 (or the pseudogene TRBV3-2) and J usage is TRBJ2-7, with 7 bases fitting TRBD2. This sequence originates from a woman aged 50 to 65 with lung cancer. The CDR3 region is CASSRGLVGAEQYF. The CDR3 coding sequence is TGTGCCAGCAGCCGCGGACTAGTCGGTGCCGAGCAGTACTTC.